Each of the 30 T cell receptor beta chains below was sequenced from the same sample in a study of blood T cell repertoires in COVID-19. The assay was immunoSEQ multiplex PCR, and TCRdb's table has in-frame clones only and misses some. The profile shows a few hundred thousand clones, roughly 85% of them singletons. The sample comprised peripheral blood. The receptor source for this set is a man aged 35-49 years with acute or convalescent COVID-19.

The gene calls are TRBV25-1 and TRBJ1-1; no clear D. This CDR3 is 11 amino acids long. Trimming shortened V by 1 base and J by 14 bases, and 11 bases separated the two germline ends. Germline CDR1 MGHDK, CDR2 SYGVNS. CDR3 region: CASSEFGGVFF. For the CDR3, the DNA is TGTGCCAGCAGTGAATTCGGAGGCGTCTTCTTT.

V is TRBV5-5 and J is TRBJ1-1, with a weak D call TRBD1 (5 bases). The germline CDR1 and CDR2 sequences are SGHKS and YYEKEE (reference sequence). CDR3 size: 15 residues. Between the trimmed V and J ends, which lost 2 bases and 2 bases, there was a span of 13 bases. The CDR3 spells CASSFQWGGNTEAFF. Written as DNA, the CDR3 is TGTGCCAGCAGCTTCCAATGGGGGGGAAACACTGAAGCTTTCTTT.

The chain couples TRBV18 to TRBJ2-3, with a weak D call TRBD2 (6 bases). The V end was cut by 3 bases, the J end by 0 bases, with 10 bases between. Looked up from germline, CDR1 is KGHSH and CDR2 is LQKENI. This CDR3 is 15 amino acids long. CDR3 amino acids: CASSPLAASTDTQYF. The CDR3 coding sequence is TGTGCCAGCTCACCCTTAGCGGCTAGCACAGATACGCAGTATTTT.

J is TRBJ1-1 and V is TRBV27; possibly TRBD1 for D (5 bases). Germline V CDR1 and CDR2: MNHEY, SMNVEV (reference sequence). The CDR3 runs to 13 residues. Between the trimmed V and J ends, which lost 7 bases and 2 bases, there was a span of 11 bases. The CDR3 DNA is TGTGCCAGCAAGGGGAACGAAAACACTGAAGCTTTCTTT. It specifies CASKGNENTEAFF.

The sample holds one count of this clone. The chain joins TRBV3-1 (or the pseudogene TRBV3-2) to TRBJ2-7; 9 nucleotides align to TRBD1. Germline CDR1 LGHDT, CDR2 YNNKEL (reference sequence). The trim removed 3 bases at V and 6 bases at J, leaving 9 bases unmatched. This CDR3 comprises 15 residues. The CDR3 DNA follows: TGTGCCAGCAGCCAGACCCGGGACAGGGCGGGCGAGCAGTACTTC. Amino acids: CASSQTRDRAGEQYF.

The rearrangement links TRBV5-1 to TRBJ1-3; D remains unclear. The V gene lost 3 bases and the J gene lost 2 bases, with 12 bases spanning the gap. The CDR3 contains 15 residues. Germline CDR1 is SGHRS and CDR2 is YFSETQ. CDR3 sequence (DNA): TGCGCCAGCAGCTCTGCCGGGGATCCTGGAAACACCATATATTTT. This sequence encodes CASSSAGDPGNTIYF. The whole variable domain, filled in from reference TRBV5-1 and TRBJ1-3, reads KAGVTQTPRYLIKTRGQQVTLSCSPISGHRSVSWYQQTPGQGLQFLFEYFSETQRNKGNFPGRFSGRQFSNSRSEMNVSTLELGDSALYLCASSSAGDPGNTIYFGEGSWLTVV.

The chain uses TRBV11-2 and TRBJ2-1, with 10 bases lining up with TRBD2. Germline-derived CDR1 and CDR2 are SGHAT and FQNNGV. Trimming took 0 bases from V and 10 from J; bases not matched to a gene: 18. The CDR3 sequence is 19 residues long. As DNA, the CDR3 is TGTGCCAGCAGCTTAGACAGGATGAACACCGGGACTAGCGTCCGCGAGCAGTTCTTC. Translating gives CASSLDRMNTGTSVREQFF.

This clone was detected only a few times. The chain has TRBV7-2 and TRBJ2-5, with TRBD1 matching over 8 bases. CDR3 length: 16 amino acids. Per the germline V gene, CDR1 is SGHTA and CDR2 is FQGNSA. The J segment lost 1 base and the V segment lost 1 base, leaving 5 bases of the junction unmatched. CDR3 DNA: TGTGCCAGCAGCTTAGTCGACAGGGGTGTCCAAGAGACCCAGTACTTC. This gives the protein CASSLVDRGVQETQYF.

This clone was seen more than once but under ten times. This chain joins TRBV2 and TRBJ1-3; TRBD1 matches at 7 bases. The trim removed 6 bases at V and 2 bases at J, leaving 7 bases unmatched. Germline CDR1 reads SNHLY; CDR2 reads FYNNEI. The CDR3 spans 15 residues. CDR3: CASSAGTDAGNTIYF. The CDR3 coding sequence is TGTGCCAGCAGCGCCGGGACAGATGCTGGAAACACCATATATTTT.

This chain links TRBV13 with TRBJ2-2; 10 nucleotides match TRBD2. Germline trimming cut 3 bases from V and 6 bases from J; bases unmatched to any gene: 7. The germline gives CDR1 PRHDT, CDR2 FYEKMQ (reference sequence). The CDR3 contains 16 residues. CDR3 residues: CASSFSLAGAPGELFF. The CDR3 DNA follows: TGTGCCAGCAGCTTTAGTCTAGCGGGGGCACCCGGGGAGCTGTTTTTT.

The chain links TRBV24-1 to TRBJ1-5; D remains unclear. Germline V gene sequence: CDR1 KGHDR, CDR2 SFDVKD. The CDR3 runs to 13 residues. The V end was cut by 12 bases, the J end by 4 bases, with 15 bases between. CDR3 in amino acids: CAPSSGLNQPQHF. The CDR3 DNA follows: TGTGCCCCTAGTAGCGGGCTTAATCAGCCCCAGCATTTT.

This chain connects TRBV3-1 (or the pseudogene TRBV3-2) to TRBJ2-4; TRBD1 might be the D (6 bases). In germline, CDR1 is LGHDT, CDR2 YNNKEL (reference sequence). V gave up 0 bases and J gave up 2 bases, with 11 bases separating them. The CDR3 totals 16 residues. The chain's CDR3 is CASSQEGGPTKNIQYF. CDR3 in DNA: TGTGCCAGCAGCCAAGAAGGGGGTCCGACCAAAAACATTCAGTACTTC.

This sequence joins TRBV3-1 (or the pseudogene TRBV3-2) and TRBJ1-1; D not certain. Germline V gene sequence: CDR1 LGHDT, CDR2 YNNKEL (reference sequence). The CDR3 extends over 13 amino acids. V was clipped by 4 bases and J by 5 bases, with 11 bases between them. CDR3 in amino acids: CASSPNRGTEAFF. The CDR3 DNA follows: TGTGCCAGCAGCCCCAATCGGGGTACTGAAGCTTTCTTT.

The CDR3 DNA follows: TGTGCCAGCAGTCCACCCGGGACAGTTAAGATGAGCTACACCTTC. It encodes CASSPPGTVKMSYTF. This chain links TRBV25-1 with TRBJ1-2; TRBD1 aligns across 7 bases. This CDR3 spans 15 amino acids. V trimming: 5 bases; J trimming: 9 bases; junction bases outside the gene matches: 15. In germline, CDR1 is MGHDK, CDR2 SYGVNS.

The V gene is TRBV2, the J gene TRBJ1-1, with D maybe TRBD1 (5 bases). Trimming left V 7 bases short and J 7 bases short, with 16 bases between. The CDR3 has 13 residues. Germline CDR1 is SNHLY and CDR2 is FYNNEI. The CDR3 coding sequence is TGTGCCAGCAATACATCGCCTAGGGGTGAAGCTTTCTTT. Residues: CASNTSPRGEAFF.

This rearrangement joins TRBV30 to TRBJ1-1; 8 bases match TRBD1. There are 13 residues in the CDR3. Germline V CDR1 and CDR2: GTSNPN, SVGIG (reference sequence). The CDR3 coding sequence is TGTTCGGGACAGGCCAACGGGAACACTGAAGCTTTCTTT. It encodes CSGQANGNTEAFF.

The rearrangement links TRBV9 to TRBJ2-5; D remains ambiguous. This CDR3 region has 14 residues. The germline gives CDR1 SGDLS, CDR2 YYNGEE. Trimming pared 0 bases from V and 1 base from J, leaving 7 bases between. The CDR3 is CASSVGSGQETQYF. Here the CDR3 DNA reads TGTGCCAGCAGCGTAGGTTCGGGCCAAGAGACCCAGTACTTC.

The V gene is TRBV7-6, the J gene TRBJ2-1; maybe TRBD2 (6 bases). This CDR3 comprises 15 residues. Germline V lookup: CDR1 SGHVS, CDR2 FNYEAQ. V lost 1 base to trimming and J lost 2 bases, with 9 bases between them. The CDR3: CASSLVTSPYNEQFF. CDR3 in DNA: TGTGCCAGCAGCTTAGTCACTAGCCCCTACAATGAGCAGTTCTTC.

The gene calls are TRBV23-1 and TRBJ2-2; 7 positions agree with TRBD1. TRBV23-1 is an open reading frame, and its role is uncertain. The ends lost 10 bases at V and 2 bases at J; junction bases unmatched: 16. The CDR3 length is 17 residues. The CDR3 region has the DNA TGCGCCACTTCTGCCCCAGGGGGTCGGCGCAACACCGGGGAGCTGTTTTTT. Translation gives CATSAPGGRRNTGELFF.

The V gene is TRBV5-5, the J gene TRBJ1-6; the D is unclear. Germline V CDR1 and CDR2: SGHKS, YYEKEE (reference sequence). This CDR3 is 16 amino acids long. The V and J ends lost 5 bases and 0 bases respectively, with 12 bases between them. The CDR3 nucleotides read TGTGCCAGCAGTCAAGAGGGTTTCTCCTATAATTCACCCCTCCACTTT. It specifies CASSQEGFSYNSPLHF.

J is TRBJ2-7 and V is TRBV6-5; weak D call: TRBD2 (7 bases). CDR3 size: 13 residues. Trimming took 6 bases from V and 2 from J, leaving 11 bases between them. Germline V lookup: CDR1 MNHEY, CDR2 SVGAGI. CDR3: CASRNGGPYEQYF. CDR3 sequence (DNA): TGTGCCAGCAGAAACGGGGGGCCCTACGAGCAGTACTTC.

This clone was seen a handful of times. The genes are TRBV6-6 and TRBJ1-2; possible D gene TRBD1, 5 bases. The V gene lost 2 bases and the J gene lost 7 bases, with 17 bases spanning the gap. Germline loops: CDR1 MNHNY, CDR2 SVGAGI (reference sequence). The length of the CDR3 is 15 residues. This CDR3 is CASSYEEGITGGYTF. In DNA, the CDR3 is TGTGCCAGCAGTTACGAGGAGGGGATTACAGGTGGCTACACCTTC.

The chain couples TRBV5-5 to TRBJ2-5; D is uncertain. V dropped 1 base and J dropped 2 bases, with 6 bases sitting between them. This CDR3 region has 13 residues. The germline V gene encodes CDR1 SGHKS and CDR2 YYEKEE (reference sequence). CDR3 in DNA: TGTGCCAGCAGCTTGAGAGGACAAGAGACCCAGTACTTC. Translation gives CASSLRGQETQYF.

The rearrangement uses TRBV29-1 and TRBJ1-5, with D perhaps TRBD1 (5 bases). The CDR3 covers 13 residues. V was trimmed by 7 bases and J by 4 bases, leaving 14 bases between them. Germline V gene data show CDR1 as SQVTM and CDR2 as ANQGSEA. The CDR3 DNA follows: TGCAGCGCCCGGGCGGGGCAAAATCAGCCCCAGCATTTT. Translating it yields CSARAGQNQPQHF.

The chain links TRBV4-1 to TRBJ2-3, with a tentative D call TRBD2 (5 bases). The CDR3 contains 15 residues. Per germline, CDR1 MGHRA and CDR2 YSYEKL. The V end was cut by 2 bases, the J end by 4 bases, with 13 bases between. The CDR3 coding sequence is TGCGCCAGCAGCCAACCAGATTTGGAGGCAGATACGCAGTATTTT. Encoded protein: CASSQPDLEADTQYF.

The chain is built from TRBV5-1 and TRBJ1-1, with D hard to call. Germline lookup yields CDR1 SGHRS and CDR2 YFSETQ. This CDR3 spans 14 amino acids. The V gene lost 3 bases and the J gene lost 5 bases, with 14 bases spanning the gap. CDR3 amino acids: CASSSTSDKTEAFF. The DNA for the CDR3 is TGCGCCAGCAGCTCGACAAGTGACAAAACTGAAGCTTTCTTT.

The CDR3: CAISETPGQGYSPLHF. DNA for the CDR3: TGTGCCATCAGTGAGACCCCCGGCCAGGGGTATTCACCCCTCCACTTT. The chain uses TRBV10-3 and TRBJ1-6; D perhaps matches TRBD1 (6 bases). The CDR3 has 16 amino acids. Trimming shortened V by 2 bases and J by 8 bases, and 16 bases separated the two germline ends. CDR1 ENHRY and CDR2 SYGVKD come from the germline V gene.

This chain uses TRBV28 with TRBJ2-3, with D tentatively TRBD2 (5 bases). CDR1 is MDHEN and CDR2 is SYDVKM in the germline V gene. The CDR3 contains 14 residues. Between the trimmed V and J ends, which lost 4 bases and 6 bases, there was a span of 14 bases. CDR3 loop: CASSSLGRRDTQYF. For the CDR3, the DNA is TGTGCCAGCAGTTCGTTAGGACGGAGGGATACGCAGTATTTT.

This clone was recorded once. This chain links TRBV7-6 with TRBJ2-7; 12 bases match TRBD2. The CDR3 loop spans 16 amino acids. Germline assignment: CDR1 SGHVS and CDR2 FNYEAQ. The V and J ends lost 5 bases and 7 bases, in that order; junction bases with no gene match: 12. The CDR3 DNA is TGTGCCAGCAGCACGACTAGCGGGGGACCGTTGGCGGAGCAGTACTTC. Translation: CASSTTSGGPLAEQYF. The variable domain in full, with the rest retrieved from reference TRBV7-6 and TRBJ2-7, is GAGVSQSPRYKVTKRGQDVALRCDPISGHVSLYWYRQALGQGPEFLTYFNYEAQQDKSGLPNDRFSAERPEGSISTLTIQRTEQRDSAMYRCASSTTSGGPLAEQYFGPGTRLTVT.

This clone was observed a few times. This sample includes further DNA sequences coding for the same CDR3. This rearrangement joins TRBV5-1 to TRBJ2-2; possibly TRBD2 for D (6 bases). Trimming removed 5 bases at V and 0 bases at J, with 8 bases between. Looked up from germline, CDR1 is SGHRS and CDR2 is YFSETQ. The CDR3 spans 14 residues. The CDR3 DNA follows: TGCGCCAGCAGGCGGGACTCGAACACCGGGGAGCTGTTTTTT. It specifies CASRRDSNTGELFF.